One and the same sample provided the 11 T cell receptor beta chains below, sequenced in a study of cytomegalovirus exposure and HLA in healthy donors. PCR employed 60 Vbeta and 13 Jbeta primers. Using immunoSEQ multiplex PCR, the repertoire was profiled, and TCRdb retains in-frame clones only, with some absent. This sample has about 180,000 clones; around 81% occur once, and the top ten carry 5.7%. The material sequenced was PBMCs. Source of these receptors: a man aged 35 to 55 in good health and CMV-seronegative.

The sample holds a few counts of this clone. The V call is TRBV27, the J call TRBJ2-1; 9 nucleotides match TRBD1. Trimming took 4 bases from V and 8 from J; bases not matched to a gene: 9. Per germline, CDR1 MNHEY and CDR2 SMNVEV (reference sequence). The CDR3 contains 15 residues. As DNA, the CDR3 is TGTGCCAGCAGTTCCGGGACAGGGAAAAATGATGAGCAGTTCTTC. The encoded protein is CASSSGTGKNDEQFF.

The DNA of the CDR3 is TGTGCCAGCAGCCGGGGACTAGTTAGGGGCAATGAGCAGTTCTTC. This encodes CASSRGLVRGNEQFF. The chain joins TRBV7-8 to TRBJ2-1; 8 nucleotides agree with TRBD2. The CDR3 has 15 residues. Germline CDR1 is SGHVS and CDR2 is FQNEAQ. V lost 5 bases to trimming and J lost 6 bases; unmatched junction nucleotides: 9.

The V call is TRBV27, the J call TRBJ2-1; TRBD2 matches 8 bases. The V gene end was trimmed by 5 bases and the J gene end by 2 bases; junction bases not matched to a gene: 8. This CDR3 is 16 amino acids long. Germline values: CDR1 MNHEY, CDR2 SMNVEV (reference sequence). The CDR3 DNA is TGTGCCAGCAGTCCCCGGGGGGGAATCGCCTACAATGAGCAGTTCTTC. Translated, it gives CASSPRGGIAYNEQFF.

The chain carries TRBV5-5 and TRBJ1-4, with TRBD1 identical over 7 bases. Germline loops: CDR1 SGHKS, CDR2 YYEKEE (reference sequence). This CDR3 region has 13 residues. Trimming removed 4 bases from V and 6 bases from J; junction bases left unmatched: 3. CDR3 loop: CASSRGGYEKLFF. CDR3 DNA: TGTGCCAGCAGCAGAGGGGGCTATGAAAAACTGTTTTTT.

The chain carries TRBV27 and TRBJ2-7, with 7 positions matching TRBD2. Per the germline V gene, CDR1 is MNHEY and CDR2 is SMNVEV (reference sequence). The CDR3 loop spans 16 amino acids. J was trimmed by 0 bases and V by 2 bases; bases with no gene match: 7. The CDR3 here is CASSLGGGRTSYEQYF. The CDR3, as DNA: TGTGCCAGCAGTTTAGGCGGGGGACGGACCTCCTACGAGCAGTACTTC.

CDR3 nucleotide sequence: TGTGCCACCAGCAGAGATCGGGCGGGACAGGCCTACGAGCAGTACTTC. It encodes CATSRDRAGQAYEQYF. V and J are TRBV15 and TRBJ2-7; 8 bases align to TRBD1. Germline lookup yields CDR1 LNHNV and CDR2 YYDKDF (reference sequence). Trimming at V came to 0 bases and at J to 2 bases, leaving 6 bases not matched to a gene. The CDR3 is 16 amino acids.

This clone was detected only once. The gene calls are TRBV18 and TRBJ2-5; a weak D match, TRBD2 (5 bases). Per the germline V gene, CDR1 is KGHSH and CDR2 is LQKENI. The V end lost 2 bases, the J end lost 7 bases, and 5 bases lay between the germline ends. The CDR3 sequence is 11 residues long. The DNA of the CDR3 is TGTGCCAGCTCACCAGAGGGGACCCAGTACTTC. Protein sequence: CASSPEGTQYF.

This clone was seen just once. In DNA form, the CDR3 reads TGCGCCAGCAGCCAGGCCCGAATAGCGGGAGGGCCCGATGAGCAGTTCTTC. This gives the protein CASSQARIAGGPDEQFF. The genes are TRBV4-1 and TRBJ2-1; 11 positions match TRBD2. Germline CDR1 is MGHRA and CDR2 is YSYEKL. Trimming at V came to 3 bases and at J to 8 bases, leaving 12 bases not matched to a gene. The CDR3 covers 17 residues.

This chain links TRBV2 with TRBJ2-5; D unresolved. V lost 3 bases and J lost 9, with 14 bases in between. The CDR3 contains 13 residues. Germline V gives CDR1 SNHLY, CDR2 FYNNEI. The CDR3 protein is CASSEDDIEAQYF. The CDR3 DNA sequence: TGTGCCAGCAGTGAGGATGATATCGAGGCCCAGTACTTC.

The rearrangement joins TRBV7-2 to TRBJ2-1; 11 nucleotides align to TRBD2. This CDR3 is 16 amino acids long. Germline loops: CDR1 SGHTA, CDR2 FQGNSA. V was pared by 5 bases and J by 8 bases, with 11 bases of the junction left unmatched. CDR3 DNA: TGTGCCAGCAGCGAGACTAGCGGGATGGGGATTCATGAGCAGTTCTTC. It specifies CASSETSGMGIHEQFF.

The chain recombines TRBV6-5 with TRBJ2-7; possible D gene TRBD1, 6 bases. V gave up 7 bases and J gave up 3 bases, with 13 bases separating them. Germline loops: CDR1 MNHEY, CDR2 SVGAGI. This CDR3 has 13 residues. This CDR3 reads CASTVTGGYEQYF. The CDR3 DNA sequence: TGTGCCAGCACCGTGACAGGCGGCTACGAGCAGTACTTC.